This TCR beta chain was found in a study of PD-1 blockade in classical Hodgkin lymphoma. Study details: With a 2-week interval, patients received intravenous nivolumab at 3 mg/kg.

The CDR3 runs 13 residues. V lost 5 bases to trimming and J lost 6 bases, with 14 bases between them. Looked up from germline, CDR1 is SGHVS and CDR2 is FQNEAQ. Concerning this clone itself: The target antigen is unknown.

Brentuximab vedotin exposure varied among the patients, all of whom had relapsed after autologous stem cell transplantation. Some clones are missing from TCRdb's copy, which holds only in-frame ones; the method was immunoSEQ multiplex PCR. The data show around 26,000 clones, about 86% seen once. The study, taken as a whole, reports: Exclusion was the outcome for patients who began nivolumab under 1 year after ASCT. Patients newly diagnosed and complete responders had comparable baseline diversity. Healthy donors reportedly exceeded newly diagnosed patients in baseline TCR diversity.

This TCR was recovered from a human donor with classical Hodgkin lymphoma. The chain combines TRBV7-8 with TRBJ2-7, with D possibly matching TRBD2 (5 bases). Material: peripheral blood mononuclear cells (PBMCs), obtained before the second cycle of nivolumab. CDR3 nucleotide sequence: TGTGCCAGCAGCGACCCGGGTCGGGGCGAGCAGTACTTC. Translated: CASSDPGRGEQYF.